A single sample gave rise to the 27 T cell receptor beta chains below, sequenced in a study of control samples from healthy donors and cancer patients. Libraries were prepared by immunoSEQ multiplex PCR; TCRdb keeps only in-frame clonotypes and omits some of them. Among approximately 90,000 clones listed, 70% to 85% were seen once. Specimen: PBMCs. The receptors shown here come from a man aged 70 or older with lung cancer.

V is TRBV4-1 and J is TRBJ2-3; TRBD1 aligns across 8 bases. Looked up from germline, CDR1 is MGHRA and CDR2 is YSYEKL. The length of the CDR3 is 18 residues. J gave up 0 bases and V 2 bases, and 10 bases lay outside the gene matches. CDR3 amino acids: CASSQTGTGDLSTDTQYF. Written as DNA, the CDR3 is TGCGCCAGCAGCCAAACCGGGACAGGAGACCTTAGCACAGATACGCAGTATTTT.

The chain is built from TRBV19 and TRBJ2-3; TRBD1 or TRBD2 may be the D gene (5 bases each). Trimming shortened V by 9 bases and J by 1 base, and 14 bases separated the two germline ends. This CDR3 spans 14 amino acids. Germline assignment: CDR1 LNHDA and CDR2 SQIVND (reference sequence). The CDR3 reads CASPRGPGTDTQYF. The CDR3 nucleotides are TGTGCCAGCCCGAGGGGTCCCGGCACAGATACGCAGTATTTT. The variable domain in full, with the rest retrieved from reference TRBV19 and TRBJ2-3, is DGGITQSPKYLFRKEGQNVTLSCEQNLNHDAMYWYRQDPGQGLRLIYYSQIVNDFQKGDIAEGYSVSREKKESFPLTVTSAQKNPTAFYLCASPRGPGTDTQYFGPGTRLTVL.

The chain is built from TRBV28 and TRBJ2-7; D ambiguous. Germline CDR1 and CDR2: MDHEN and SYDVKM. The CDR3 consists of 12 residues. V was cut by 6 bases and J by 6 bases, with 12 bases left in between. CDR3 residues: CASRTTVFEQYF. The CDR3 DNA is TGTGCCAGCAGAACGACTGTATTCGAGCAGTACTTC.

V gene TRBV7-9 combines with J gene TRBJ1-3; D gene ambiguous. In germline, CDR1 is SEHNR, CDR2 FQNEAQ (reference sequence). V lost 1 base and J 0 bases, leaving 10 bases between the germline ends. This CDR3 has 16 amino acids. The CDR3 sequence: CASSLGADLSGNTIYF. The CDR3 nucleotides are TGTGCCAGCAGCTTAGGGGCAGACCTCTCTGGAAACACCATATATTTT.

This clone has more than one count but fewer than ten. The rearrangement uses TRBV6-5 and TRBJ2-1; 7 bases match TRBD2. The CDR3 has 14 amino acids. After removal of 10 bases from V and 7 bases from J, the junction contained 13 bases not matched to a gene. Germline V lookup: CDR1 MNHEY, CDR2 SVGAGI. CDR3 DNA sequence: TGTGCCACCATGGACTGGGGGGGATCGAATGAGCAGTTCTTC. It encodes CATMDWGGSNEQFF.

This clone occurred a few times. V and J are TRBV5-8 and TRBJ2-7; 9 bases match TRBD1. The CDR3 loop spans 14 amino acids. J was trimmed by 3 bases and V by 0 bases; bases with no gene match: 1. CDR1 is SGHTS and CDR2 is YDEGEE in the germline V gene. The CDR3 here is CASSLGDRDYEQYF. CDR3 in DNA: TGTGCCAGCAGCTTGGGGGACAGGGACTACGAGCAGTACTTC.

V is TRBV20-1 and J is TRBJ1-3; D not resolved. Germline CDR1 is DFQATT and CDR2 is SNEGSKA (reference sequence). The CDR3 sequence is 12 residues long. Between the trimmed V and J ends, which lost 3 bases and 7 bases, there was a span of 10 bases. The CDR3 protein is CSASDNRNTIYF. The CDR3 bases are TGCAGTGCTAGTGACAATCGGAACACCATATATTTT.

The CDR3 here is CASTFSGGSYEQYF. In DNA form, the CDR3 reads TGTGCCAGCACCTTTAGCGGGGGGTCCTACGAGCAGTACTTC. This chain links TRBV2 with TRBJ2-7; TRBD2 agrees at 10 bases. The CDR3 consists of 14 residues. Germline V CDR1 and CDR2: SNHLY, FYNNEI. After removal of 7 bases from V and 1 base from J, the junction contained 4 bases not matched to a gene.

The V gene is TRBV4-3, the J gene TRBJ2-4; TRBD1 is a possible D gene (5 bases). The germline gives CDR1 LGHNA, CDR2 YSLEER. CDR3 length equals 16 residues. V was cut by 0 bases and J by 1 base, with 10 bases left in between. In DNA, the CDR3 is TGCGCCAGCAGCCAAGATTCAGGGTGGGCCAAAAACATTCAGTACTTC. It yields the protein CASSQDSGWAKNIQYF.

The DNA of the CDR3 is TGTGCCAGCAGCCAGATGTTCTCCCAGCCCCAGCATTTT. Its translation: CASSQMFSQPQHF. This chain connects TRBV3-1 (or the pseudogene TRBV3-2) to TRBJ1-5; D uncertain. The V and J ends lost 3 bases and 7 bases respectively, with 10 bases between them. The CDR3 runs to 13 residues. The germline gives CDR1 LGHDT, CDR2 YNNKEL (reference sequence).

The rearrangement links TRBV12-3 or TRBV12-4 to TRBJ1-1; the match to TRBD1 covers 8 bases. V was pared by 6 bases and J by 6 bases, with 6 bases of the junction left unmatched. This CDR3 region has 13 residues. CDR3 region: CASSRDRGAEAFF. CDR3 sequence (DNA): TGTGCCAGCAGCCGTGACAGGGGCGCTGAAGCTTTCTTT.

J is TRBJ2-5 and V is TRBV3-1 (or the pseudogene TRBV3-2), with TRBD2 identical over 16 bases. Germline values: CDR1 LGHDT, CDR2 YNNKEL (reference sequence). The CDR3 covers 18 residues. V was clipped by 0 bases and J by 5 bases; unmatched bases: 6. CDR3 amino acids: CASSQEGTSGGAEETQYF. CDR3 bases: TGTGCCAGCAGCCAAGAAGGGACTAGCGGGGGGGCCGAGGAGACCCAGTACTTC.

A single count supports this clone. J is TRBJ2-7 and V is TRBV5-1, with TRBD2 as a possible D gene (6 bases). V lost 2 bases and J 6 bases, leaving 18 bases between the germline ends. Per germline, CDR1 SGHRS and CDR2 YFSETQ. CDR3 length equals 15 residues. CDR3 protein: CASSFDGAPEGEQYF. CDR3 coding DNA: TGCGCCAGCAGCTTCGACGGGGCCCCGGAGGGCGAGCAGTACTTC.

Only a few counts were recorded for this clone. The chain recombines TRBV14 with TRBJ1-4, with TRBD1 identical over 7 bases. V lost 4 bases to trimming and J lost 8 bases; unmatched junction nucleotides: 10. The CDR3 covers 15 residues. CDR1 and CDR2 from the germline V gene are SGHDN and FVKESK. The CDR3 region is CASSRNRGQGEKLFF. In DNA, the CDR3 is TGTGCCAGCAGCCGGAACAGGGGTCAGGGGGAAAAACTGTTTTTT.

The chain employs TRBV7-9 and TRBJ2-5; 8 bases agree with TRBD1. The CDR3 runs 13 residues. The germline V gene encodes CDR1 SEHNR and CDR2 FQNEAQ (reference sequence). The CDR3 region has the DNA TGTGCTGGACGGGACAGGTACCAAGAGACCCAGTACTTC. The encoded protein is CAGRDRYQETQYF.

V and J are TRBV7-3 and TRBJ2-3; the match to TRBD2 covers 9 bases. Per the germline V gene, CDR1 is SGHTA and CDR2 is FQGTGA. The CDR3 is 17 residues long. Trimming removed 1 base from V and 2 bases from J; junction bases left unmatched: 7. CDR3 amino acids: CASSLRLAGEVTDTQYF. In nucleotides, the CDR3 is TGTGCCAGCAGCTTAAGGTTAGCGGGGGAGGTCACAGATACGCAGTATTTT. Complete variable domain (other parts from reference TRBV7-3 and TRBJ2-3): GAGVSQTPSNKVTEKGKYVELRCDPISGHTALYWYRQSLGQGPEFLIYFQGTGAADDSGLPNDRFFAVRPEGSVSTLKIQRTERGDSAVYLCASSLRLAGEVTDTQYFGPGTRLTVL.

A note on this clone: In the same sample, other DNA sequences code for this CDR3. The rearrangement uses TRBV14 and TRBJ1-1; D is uncertain. This CDR3 contains 14 residues. Germline loops: CDR1 SGHDN, CDR2 FVKESK. Trimming removed 3 bases at V and 0 bases at J, with 8 bases between. The CDR3 DNA is TGTGCCAGCAGCCAGGCACGGTTGAACACTGAAGCTTTCTTT. It is translated as CASSQARLNTEAFF.

The chain carries TRBV5-4 and TRBJ1-2; D possibly corresponds to TRBD1 (6 bases). This CDR3 has 13 residues. The V gene's germline CDR1 is SGHNT and CDR2 YYREEE (reference sequence). Trimming took 4 bases from V and 4 from J, leaving 11 bases between them. The CDR3 bases are TGTGCCAGCAGCAAACAGGGTTCCTATGGCTACACCTTC. Its translation is CASSKQGSYGYTF. Filled out from reference TRBV5-4 and TRBJ1-2, the complete variable domain reads ETGVTQSPTHLIKTRGQQVTLRCSSQSGHNTVSWYQQALGQGPQFIFQYYREEENGRGNFPPRFSGLQFPNYSSELNVNALELDDSALYLCASSKQGSYGYTFGSGTRLTVV.

This chain joins TRBV6-2 or TRBV6-3 and TRBJ1-5; the D is unclear. The CDR3 extends over 14 amino acids. Trimming left V 2 bases short and J 3 bases short, with 8 bases between. Germline V gene sequence: CDR1 MNHEY, CDR2 SVGEGT. CDR3 nucleotides: TGTGCCAGCAGTTACCGGTCAGACAATCAGCCCCAGCATTTT. Encoded protein: CASSYRSDNQPQHF.

The gene calls are TRBV28 and TRBJ2-7; 9 bases fit TRBD1. V shed 5 bases and J 6 bases; nucleotides not matched to a gene: 8. From germline, CDR1 is MDHEN and CDR2 SYDVKM. The CDR3 consists of 14 residues. The CDR3 nucleotides read TGTGCCAGCAGTACAAGGTACAGGGGGCGCGAGCAGTACTTC. Protein: CASSTRYRGREQYF. Based on the CDR3 plus reference TRBV28 and TRBJ2-7, the full variable domain is DVKVTQSSRYLVKRTGEKVFLECVQDMDHENMFWYRQDPGLGLRLIYFSYDVKMKEKGDIPEGYSVSREKKERFSLILESASTNQTSMYLCASSTRYRGREQYFGPGTRLTVT.

J is TRBJ2-1 and V is TRBV27; D gene ambiguous. Per the germline V gene, CDR1 is MNHEY and CDR2 is SMNVEV (reference sequence). The CDR3 covers 11 residues. V was clipped by 5 bases and J by 5 bases, with 4 bases between them. The CDR3 loop reads CASSKDNEQFF. The CDR3, as DNA: TGTGCCAGCAGTAAGGACAATGAGCAGTTCTTC.

The chain has TRBV12-3 or TRBV12-4 and TRBJ2-5; D remains unclear. The CDR3 consists of 13 residues. V was trimmed by 3 bases and J by 3 bases, leaving 8 bases between them. This chain's CDR3 is CASSFTAKETQYF. CDR3 coding DNA: TGTGCCAGCAGTTTTACGGCAAAAGAGACCCAGTACTTC.

The rearrangement links TRBV6-5 to TRBJ1-3; the D is unclear. V lost 8 bases, J lost 4 bases, and 6 bases lay in between. Germline V CDR1 and CDR2: MNHEY, SVGAGI. The CDR3 runs 11 residues. Written as DNA, the CDR3 is TGTGCCAGCGCCCGCGGAAACACCATATATTTT. It codes for CASARGNTIYF.

This clone was counted between two and nine times. This chain's CDR3 is CASSQDLEGRSEGYTF. DNA for the CDR3: TGTGCCAGCAGCCAAGATCTTGAGGGGAGGAGCGAAGGCTACACCTTC. The chain employs TRBV14 and TRBJ1-2, with D possibly matching TRBD1 (5 bases). The ends were cut back, 0 bases at V and 8 bases at J, with 19 bases in the middle. CDR1 is SGHDN, CDR2 FVKESK, per germline. The CDR3 loop spans 16 amino acids.

The J gene is TRBJ2-7, the V gene TRBV7-9, with D possibly matching TRBD1 (6 bases). CDR3 length equals 15 residues. CDR1 is SEHNR and CDR2 is FQNEAQ in the germline V gene (reference sequence). V shed 1 base and J shed 3 bases, with 13 bases lying between them. Written as DNA, the CDR3 is TGTGCCAGCAGCTTAGTTAGTGGGGGACACTACGAGCAGTACTTC. Protein: CASSLVSGGHYEQYF.

The V gene is TRBV2, the J gene TRBJ1-2; TRBD1 matches at 8 bases. Unmatched junction bases numbered 10, after V lost 4 bases and J lost 6 bases. Germline CDR1 is SNHLY and CDR2 is FYNNEI. There are 15 residues in the CDR3. This chain's CDR3 is CASSVSQGALNGYTF. CDR3 bases: TGTGCCAGCAGTGTGTCCCAGGGGGCGCTTAATGGCTACACCTTC.

V gene TRBV7-9 combines with J gene TRBJ2-2; D perhaps matches TRBD1 (6 bases). From germline, CDR1 is SEHNR and CDR2 FQNEAQ (reference sequence). V lost 4 bases, J lost 5 bases, and 14 bases lay in between. The CDR3 extends over 15 amino acids. CDR3 nucleotides: TGTGCCAGCAGCTCAGGGGCTTTCTCTACCGGGGAGCTGTTTTTT. This encodes CASSSGAFSTGELFF.